These 18 T cell receptor beta chains share one sample of origin, sequenced in a study of OX40 agonist ivuxolimab in advanced cancers. Libraries were constructed by the immunoSEQ multiplex PCR assay. TCRdb limited this immuneACCESS table to in-frame rearrangements with V and J called. A share of clones is missing; checked studies link under half to unresolved V genes, and the rest is unexplained. The sample data list more than 15,000 clones, and nearly 85% of these were observed just once. The top ten clonotypes cover 30% to 35% of the sample. The source material was CD4+ or CD8+ T cells sorted from blood, sampled in a trial of the OX40 agonist ivuxolimab. These receptors were collected from an adult with an advanced solid tumor such as melanoma, head and neck, liver or kidney cancer.

Note on this clone: At one boundary the junction diverges from the germline segment, which might be a read error. The chain links TRBV6-1 to TRBJ2-1; no clear D. The CDR3 sequence is 16 residues long. Germline CDR1 is MNHNS and CDR2 is SASEGT. CDR3 region: CASREGWKTIRNEQFF. In DNA, the CDR3 is TGTGCCAGCAGGGAAGGTTGGAAAACCATCCGGAATGAGCAGTTCTTC.

This chain uses TRBV19 with TRBJ2-3; 12 nucleotides align to TRBD1. Trimming at V came to 5 bases and at J to 4 bases, leaving 7 bases not matched to a gene. Germline V lookup: CDR1 LNHDA, CDR2 SQIVND (reference sequence). This CDR3 has 16 amino acids. CDR3 in amino acids: CASSPGQGASADTQYF. In DNA, the CDR3 is TGTGCCAGTAGTCCGGGACAGGGGGCATCGGCAGATACGCAGTATTTT.

This chain uses TRBV11-2 with TRBJ1-6, with 7 bases lining up with TRBD1. Trimming cost V 7 bases and J 14 bases; bases outside gene matches: 14. The germline V gene has CDR1 SGHAT and CDR2 FQNNGV. The CDR3 sequence is 14 residues long. CDR3 sequence reads: CASTVGQPDGALHF. The CDR3 nucleotides read TGTGCCAGCACCGTGGGACAGCCCGACGGGGCCCTCCACTTT.

The chain is built from TRBV6-6 and TRBJ2-7, with TRBD1 matching over 8 bases. The CDR3 extends over 14 amino acids. V lost 6 bases and J lost 6; bases outside the gene matches: 10. Germline V gene lookup returns CDR1 MNHNY and CDR2 SVGAGI (reference sequence). The CDR3 nucleotides read TGTGCCAGCAGCACCGGGACAGGAATATTCGAGCAGTACTTC. This gives the protein CASSTGTGIFEQYF.

V is TRBV5-6 and J is TRBJ2-1, with a weak D call TRBD2 (6 bases). CDR1 and CDR2 (germline): SGHDT, YYEEEE. The CDR3 runs to 16 residues. Trimming removed 4 bases from V and 6 bases from J, with 20 bases in between. Here the CDR3 DNA reads TGTGCCAGCAGCACGTACTTGTGGGGAGGTGGCAATGAGCAGTTCTTC. This encodes CASSTYLWGGGNEQFF.

The V and J genes are TRBV12-5 and TRBJ2-7; no clear D gene. The germline V gene has CDR1 LGHNT and CDR2 FRNRAP. This CDR3 is 14 amino acids long. With 1 base removed from V and 3 bases from J, the gap between germline ends came to 10 bases. This CDR3 reads CASGLGKYSYEQYF. The CDR3 bases are TGTGCTAGTGGTTTGGGGAAGTACAGCTACGAGCAGTACTTC.

The DNA for the CDR3 is TGTGCCAGCAGCTTACGGACACCGGACGCTGAAAAACTGTTTTTT. Translated, it gives CASSLRTPDAEKLFF. The chain couples TRBV7-9 to TRBJ1-4, with D possibly TRBD1 on 5 matching bases. This CDR3 contains 15 residues. From germline, CDR1 is SEHNR and CDR2 FQNEAQ (reference sequence). Between the trimmed V and J ends, which lost 2 bases and 7 bases, there was a span of 14 bases.

The V and J genes are TRBV21-1 and TRBJ1-1; the table's D call TRBD1 went unverified against the DNA. TRBV21-1 is a pseudogene segment. The CDR3 totals 15 residues. The CDR3 loop reads CASSRPGQPNTEAFF. The CDR3 DNA sequence: TGTGCCAGCAGCAGGCCGGGACAACCGAACACTGAAGCTTTCTTT.

The chain combines TRBV2 with TRBJ1-1; tentative D call: TRBD1 (5 bases). V gave up 6 bases and J gave up 4 bases, with 15 bases separating them. This CDR3 has 14 residues. Germline values: CDR1 SNHLY, CDR2 FYNNEI. The CDR3 loop reads CASRPQQGRTEAFF. CDR3 bases: TGTGCCAGCAGGCCGCAGCAGGGACGCACTGAAGCTTTCTTT.

V and J are TRBV28 and TRBJ2-7; D call uncertain. V shed 5 bases and J shed 4 bases, with 12 bases lying between them. This CDR3 spans 13 amino acids. Germline V lookup: CDR1 MDHEN, CDR2 SYDVKM. The CDR3 here is CASSLKVEYEQYF. The DNA for the CDR3 is TGTGCCAGCAGTCTAAAAGTTGAGTACGAGCAGTACTTC.

The chain carries TRBV18 and TRBJ1-3; D may be TRBD1 (5 bases). The ends were cut back, 6 bases at V and 4 bases at J, with 16 bases in the middle. This CDR3 has 15 residues. CDR1 and CDR2 (germline): KGHSH, LQKENI. CDR3 coding DNA: TGTGCCAGCTCCTCAGTCGAGGGGCAAGGAAACACCATATATTTT. This encodes CASSSVEGQGNTIYF.

The chain employs TRBV10-2 and TRBJ2-7; 7 bases match TRBD1. CDR1 WSHSY and CDR2 SAAADI come from the germline V gene. Trimming at V came to 7 bases and at J to 2 bases, leaving 5 bases not matched to a gene. The CDR3 covers 13 residues. Here the CDR3 DNA reads TGCGCCAGCACACAGGGGAAGACCTACGAGCAGTACTTC. Translated: CASTQGKTYEQYF.

This sequence joins TRBV6-1 and TRBJ2-3; D not resolved. The V end was cut by 6 bases, the J end by 2 bases, with 9 bases between. The CDR3 has 13 residues. In germline, CDR1 is MNHNS, CDR2 SASEGT. CDR3 loop: CASRSGNTDTQYF. The DNA for the CDR3 is TGTGCCAGCAGGTCTGGGAACACAGATACGCAGTATTTT.

This clone came up a few times. V is TRBV5-1 and J is TRBJ1-2; unclear D gene. The CDR3 has 12 amino acids. Trimming stripped 0 bases from V and 3 bases from J, with 3 bases between. The germline V gene encodes CDR1 SGHRS and CDR2 YFSETQ. CDR3 coding DNA: TGCGCCAGCAGCTTGGGTGACTATGGCTACACCTTC. This encodes CASSLGDYGYTF.

By share of the sample, this clone is medium-sized. The chain links TRBV14 to TRBJ2-7, with a weak D call TRBD2 (5 bases). This CDR3 has 19 residues. Germline V gene sequence: CDR1 SGHDN, CDR2 FVKESK. V was trimmed by 1 base and J by 4 bases, leaving 26 bases between them. CDR3 protein: CASSQGPSSAGRPPYEQYF. The CDR3 coding sequence is TGTGCCAGCAGCCAAGGTCCGTCCTCGGCGGGCCGGCCCCCATACGAGCAGTACTTC.

The chain links TRBV7-3 to TRBJ1-3; D is undetermined. In germline, CDR1 is SGHTA, CDR2 FQGTGA. Trimming took off 4 bases at V and 4 bases at J, with 8 bases between the two ends. The CDR3 length is 13 residues. The CDR3 region is CASSSRPGNTIYF. CDR3 coding DNA: TGTGCCAGCAGCTCCCGCCCGGGAAACACCATATATTTT.

V is TRBV7-2 and J is TRBJ1-2; unclear D gene. The CDR3 loop spans 12 amino acids. V was trimmed by 2 bases and J by 4 bases, leaving 5 bases between them. The germline gives CDR1 SGHTA, CDR2 FQGNSA. The CDR3 spells CASSLITYGYTF. The CDR3 DNA sequence: TGTGCCAGCAGCTTAATCACCTATGGCTACACCTTC.

The rearrangement joins TRBV29-1 to TRBJ2-5; 11 bases match TRBD1. The DNA end is a closer match to TRBJ2-7, so the J assignment may be wrong. The CDR3 has 13 residues. Germline assignment: CDR1 SQVTM and CDR2 ANQGSEA. CDR3 DNA: TGCAGCGTTGAGGGACAGGGGGCCTACGAGCAGTACTTC. Encoded protein: CSVEGQGAYEQYF.